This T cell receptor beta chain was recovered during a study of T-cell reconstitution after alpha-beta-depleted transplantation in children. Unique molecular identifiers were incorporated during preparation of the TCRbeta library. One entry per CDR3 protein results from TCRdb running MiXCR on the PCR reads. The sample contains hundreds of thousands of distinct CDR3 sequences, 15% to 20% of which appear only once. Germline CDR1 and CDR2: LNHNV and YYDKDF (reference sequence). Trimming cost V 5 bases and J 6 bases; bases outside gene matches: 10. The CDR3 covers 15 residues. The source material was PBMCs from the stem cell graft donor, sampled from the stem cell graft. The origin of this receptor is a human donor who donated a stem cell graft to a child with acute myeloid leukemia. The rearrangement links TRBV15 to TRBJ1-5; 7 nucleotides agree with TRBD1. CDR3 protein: CATSFRQGQSQPQHF. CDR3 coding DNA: TGTGCCACCAGCTTCCGACAGGGCCAGAGTCAGCCCCAGCATTTT.